This entry lists 27 T cell receptor beta chains sequenced from one sample in a study of T-cell reconstitution after alpha-beta-depleted transplantation in children. Preparation of the TCRbeta library used unique molecular identifiers. MiXCR, run by TCRdb on the PCR reads, gives a single entry per CDR3 protein. Altogether a few hundred thousand distinct CDR3 sequences are present, 10% to 15% being singletons, with the ten largest covering over 2%. The source was PBMCs, mostly from graft donor cells, collected 360 days after TCRalphabeta/CD19-depleted stem cell transplant. Every receptor here comes from a male patient under 18 who had a stem cell transplant for acute myeloid leukemia, so the T cells may come from the graft donor.

This clonotype has more than one count but fewer than ten. The genes are TRBV25-1 and TRBJ2-1; D unclear. The CDR3 loop spans 15 amino acids. The germline CDR1 and CDR2 sequences are MGHDK and SYGVNS. Trimming took off 6 bases at V and 3 bases at J, with 15 bases between the two ends. CDR3 sequence reads: CASSLLSEFYNEQFF. CDR3 DNA: TGTGCCAGCAGCCTTCTAAGTGAATTCTACAATGAGCAGTTCTTC.

This clonotype appeared many times. This chain connects TRBV6-4 to TRBJ1-2; D might be TRBD1 (5 bases). V was shortened by 2 bases and J by 2 bases, with 12 bases between the two germline ends. The CDR3 runs 15 residues. Germline V CDR1 and CDR2: MRHNA, SNTAGT. The CDR3 DNA is TGTGCCAGCAGTGACCCGAGGGGATCGAACTATGGCTACACCTTC. Residues: CASSDPRGSNYGYTF.

This clonotype was observed a few times. V gene TRBV15 combines with J gene TRBJ2-5; no firm D call. Germline lookup yields CDR1 LNHNV and CDR2 YYDKDF (reference sequence). The CDR3 extends over 15 amino acids. Trimming cost V 2 bases and J 4 bases, with 14 bases left between them. The CDR3 loop reads CATSRHKGNGETQYF. In DNA form, the CDR3 reads TGTGCCACCAGCAGACATAAAGGGAATGGAGAGACCCAGTACTTC.

This rearrangement joins TRBV28 to TRBJ1-2; D possibly corresponds to TRBD1 (5 bases). CDR3 size: 16 residues. Germline V gene data show CDR1 as MDHEN and CDR2 as SYDVKM. V lost 1 base to trimming and J lost 2 bases, with 14 bases between them. The CDR3 spells CASSLYGREINYGYTF. The CDR3 coding sequence is TGTGCCAGCAGTTTATACGGCAGGGAGATCAACTATGGCTACACCTTC.

The V call is TRBV5-6, the J call TRBJ2-3, with 9 bases aligning to TRBD1. The length of the CDR3 is 16 residues. The trim removed 0 bases at V and 1 base at J, leaving 3 bases unmatched. Germline CDR1 reads SGHDT; CDR2 reads YYEEEE. For the CDR3, the DNA is TGTGCCAGCAGCTTGGCGGGACAGGGAGGCACAGATACGCAGTATTTT. Its translation: CASSLAGQGGTDTQYF.

The J gene is TRBJ2-7, the V gene TRBV28, with a tentative D call TRBD1 (6 bases). CDR3 length: 15 amino acids. Germline CDR1 and CDR2: MDHEN and SYDVKM. V dropped 7 bases and J dropped 0 bases, with 16 bases sitting between them. The CDR3 DNA sequence: TGTGCCAGCATCCCCCCCAGGGGATTCTCCTACGAGCAGTACTTC. Its protein product is CASIPPRGFSYEQYF. The full variable domain, its missing parts supplied by reference TRBV28 and TRBJ2-7, is DVKVTQSSRYLVKRTGEKVFLECVQDMDHENMFWYRQDPGLGLRLIYFSYDVKMKEKGDIPEGYSVSREKKERFSLILESASTNQTSMYLCASIPPRGFSYEQYFGPGTRLTVT.

The V gene is TRBV15, the J gene TRBJ1-1; 7 positions agree with TRBD1. Per the germline V gene, CDR1 is LNHNV and CDR2 is YYDKDF (reference sequence). The length of the CDR3 is 14 residues. Trimming at V came to 0 bases and at J to 7 bases, leaving 5 bases not matched to a gene. The CDR3 reads CATSREQGRGEAFF. DNA of the CDR3: TGTGCCACCAGCAGAGAACAGGGGAGGGGTGAAGCTTTCTTT.

There are a few counts of this clonotype. This chain connects TRBV7-6 to TRBJ2-1, with a weak D call TRBD2 (5 bases). The V end lost 3 bases, the J end lost 9 bases, and 15 bases lay between the germline ends. CDR3 length: 14 amino acids. CDR1 and CDR2 (germline): SGHVS, FNYEAQ. The chain's CDR3 is CASSFLAGPAEQFF. CDR3 DNA sequence: TGTGCCAGCAGCTTCCTAGCCGGGCCTGCTGAGCAGTTCTTC. The variable domain in full, with the rest retrieved from reference TRBV7-6 and TRBJ2-1, is GAGVSQSPRYKVTKRGQDVALRCDPISGHVSLYWYRQALGQGPEFLTYFNYEAQQDKSGLPNDRFSAERPEGSISTLTIQRTEQRDSAMYRCASSFLAGPAEQFFGPGTRLTVL.

This clonotype appeared many times. The CDR3 reads CASTSGGELFF. As DNA, the CDR3 is TGTGCCAGCACTAGCGGCGGGGAGCTGTTTTTT. The gene calls are TRBV6-4 and TRBJ2-2; 7 bases fit TRBD2. This CDR3 comprises 11 residues. The germline gives CDR1 MRHNA, CDR2 SNTAGT. V lost 7 bases and J lost 7; bases outside the gene matches: 0.

Many counts were recorded for this clonotype. The chain links TRBV21-1 to TRBJ1-5; the DNA was not compared with TRBD1, the D call given in the table. TRBV21-1 is recorded as a pseudogene. CDR3 length: 16 amino acids. In DNA form, the CDR3 reads TGTGCCAGCAGCAAACGCAGGGGGTATAGCAATCAGCCCCAGCATTTT. Amino acid sequence: CASSKRRGYSNQPQHF.

J is TRBJ2-7 and V is TRBV28; a weak D match, TRBD1 (6 bases). V was pared by 5 bases and J by 2 bases, with 13 bases between. Germline values: CDR1 MDHEN, CDR2 SYDVKM. The CDR3 runs to 14 residues. The CDR3 loop reads CASSSRTATYEQYF. CDR3 in DNA: TGTGCCAGCAGTAGCAGGACAGCTACCTACGAGCAGTACTTC.

V usage is TRBV6-1 and J usage is TRBJ2-7, with unresolved D. Germline lookup yields CDR1 MNHNS and CDR2 SASEGT. The CDR3 sequence is 13 residues long. Deletions cut 6 bases from V and 3 bases from J, with 12 bases between. This CDR3 is CASSRAYNYEQYF. The CDR3 region has the DNA TGTGCCAGCAGCCGCGCCTATAACTACGAGCAGTACTTC.

This rearrangement joins TRBV6-2 or TRBV6-3 to TRBJ1-5; 7 nucleotides line up with TRBD1. The trim removed 5 bases at V and 4 bases at J, leaving 5 bases unmatched. CDR3 length equals 14 residues. Per the germline V gene, CDR1 is MNHEY and CDR2 is SVGEGT. CDR3 in amino acids: CASSPTGMNQPQHF. The CDR3 nucleotides are TGTGCCAGCAGTCCGACAGGGATGAATCAGCCCCAGCATTTT.

This clonotype was picked up a small number of times. The chain is built from TRBV7-9 and TRBJ2-4; D could derive from TRBD1 or TRBD2 (5 bases each). Trimming left V 1 base short and J 6 bases short, with 10 bases between. The CDR3 sequence is 14 residues long. The germline CDR1 and CDR2 sequences are SEHNR and FQNEAQ (reference sequence). CDR3 DNA: TGTGCCAGCAGCTTAGATTCAGGGAGAAACATTCAGTACTTC. Protein: CASSLDSGRNIQYF.

This clonotype was picked up many times. The CDR3: CASSQGGQGNQPQHF. The CDR3 DNA reads as TGTGCCAGCAGCCAAGGCGGACAGGGTAATCAGCCCCAGCATTTT. The chain employs TRBV3-1 and TRBJ1-5; 8 bases are shared with TRBD1. The ends lost 1 base at V and 4 bases at J; junction bases unmatched: 3. Germline V lookup: CDR1 LGHDT, CDR2 YNNKEL (reference sequence). The CDR3 runs 15 residues. The full variable domain, in which reference TRBV3-1 and TRBJ1-5 provide the parts outside the CDR3, is DTAVSQTPKYLVTQMGNDKSIKCEQNLGHDTMYWYKQDSKKFLKIMFSYNNKELIINETVPNRFSPKSPDKAHLNLHINSLELGDSAVYFCASSQGGQGNQPQHFGDGTRLSIL.

This clonotype was seen at least ten times. The chain has TRBV20-1 and TRBJ2-1; 11 bases line up with TRBD2. V was pared by 4 bases and J by 3 bases, with 11 bases of the junction left unmatched. This CDR3 has 17 residues. Germline CDR1 is DFQATT and CDR2 is SNEGSKA (reference sequence). CDR3 DNA: TGCAGTGCTAACCTAGCGGGAGGTCCAAGAGTCTACAATGAGCAGTTCTTC. It yields the protein CSANLAGGPRVYNEQFF.

The rearrangement joins TRBV12-3 or TRBV12-4 to TRBJ2-1, with TRBD2 identical over 8 bases. V gave up 3 bases and J gave up 3 bases; unmatched junction bases: 1. This CDR3 region has 14 residues. CDR3 bases: TGTGCCAGCAGTTTCGCGGGAGGCTACAATGAGCAGTTCTTC. This codes for CASSFAGGYNEQFF.

This clonotype was picked up many times. The chain recombines TRBV20-1 with TRBJ2-5, with D uncertain. Between the trimmed V and J ends, which lost 6 bases and 1 base, there was a span of 6 bases. The CDR3 length is 11 residues. The germline CDR1 and CDR2 sequences are DFQATT and SNEGSKA (reference sequence). This chain's CDR3 is CSAKPQETQYF. The CDR3 DNA follows: TGCAGTGCCAAACCCCAAGAGACCCAGTACTTC.

This clonotype was detected a few times. This chain uses TRBV7-2 with TRBJ2-2, with D perhaps matching TRBD1 or TRBD2 (6 bases each). CDR3 length: 13 residues. V was trimmed by 10 bases and J by 1 base, leaving 10 bases between them. In germline, CDR1 is SGHTA, CDR2 FQGNSA. The CDR3 DNA reads as TGTGCCACCGGAGGGGGGAACACCGGGGAGCTGTTTTTT. Encoded protein: CATGGGNTGELFF.

V and J are TRBV12-3 or TRBV12-4 and TRBJ2-1; D is ambiguous. This CDR3 spans 13 amino acids. The V end was cut by 1 base, the J end by 9 bases, with 10 bases between. The CDR3 loop is CASSLGAVSEQFF. CDR3 in DNA: TGTGCCAGCAGTTTAGGGGCGGTCAGTGAGCAGTTCTTC.

CDR3 sequence: CSVFGLAGWGAGGYNEQFF. The CDR3, as DNA: TGCAGCGTTTTCGGGCTGGCAGGGTGGGGAGCGGGAGGATACAATGAGCAGTTCTTC. The chain is built from TRBV29-1 and TRBJ2-1; 9 bases match TRBD2. Germline CDR1 SQVTM, CDR2 ANQGSEA. The CDR3 is 19 residues long. V trimming: 5 bases; J trimming: 4 bases; junction bases outside the gene matches: 21.

V usage is TRBV6-1 and J usage is TRBJ2-2; 12 bases map to TRBD2. The CDR3 length is 15 residues. Trimming removed 6 bases from V and 13 bases from J; junction bases left unmatched: 12. Germline V CDR1 and CDR2: MNHNS, SASEGT. CDR3 loop: CASSPHPSGRVALFF. The CDR3 DNA follows: TGTGCCAGCAGCCCCCACCCTAGCGGGAGGGTGGCGCTGTTTTTT.

This clonotype was seen ten or more times. The V call is TRBV7-2, the J call TRBJ2-7; D may be TRBD2 (6 bases). V was clipped by 4 bases and J by 2 bases, with 12 bases between them. The CDR3 covers 14 residues. Looked up from germline, CDR1 is SGHTA and CDR2 is FQGNSA. The CDR3 DNA reads as TGTGCCAGCAGCTACGGGACTCCCACCTACGAGCAGTACTTC. Residues: CASSYGTPTYEQYF.

The chain combines TRBV30 with TRBJ1-1; D possibly corresponds to TRBD1 (5 bases). This CDR3 has 13 amino acids. V was shortened by 3 bases and J by 3 bases, with 11 bases between the two germline ends. Germline lookup yields CDR1 GTSNPN and CDR2 SVGIG (reference sequence). CDR3 coding DNA: TGTGCCTGGAGGAGAGGGGAGGACACTGAAGCTTTCTTT. Translating gives CAWRRGEDTEAFF.

A few counts support this clonotype. The rearrangement links TRBV7-9 to TRBJ2-3; TRBD1 is a possible D gene (6 bases). The CDR3 has 15 residues. Trimming stripped 3 bases from V and 4 bases from J, with 14 bases between. Germline lookup yields CDR1 SEHNR and CDR2 FQNEAQ (reference sequence). The chain's CDR3 is CASSFAQGDADTQYF. In nucleotides, the CDR3 is TGTGCCAGCAGCTTTGCACAGGGTGACGCAGATACGCAGTATTTT.

The rearrangement links TRBV12-3 or TRBV12-4 to TRBJ1-2; no reliable D call. V was shortened by 6 bases and J by 1 base, with 12 bases between the two germline ends. The CDR3 totals 14 residues. Written as DNA, the CDR3 is TGTGCCAGCAGCCGCGCGGCTTTTAACTATGGCTACACCTTC. The encoded protein is CASSRAAFNYGYTF.

This clonotype was counted between two and nine times. The V gene is TRBV28, the J gene TRBJ2-1; D unresolved. Trimming took off 6 bases at V and 4 bases at J, with 13 bases between the two ends. CDR1 and CDR2 (germline): MDHEN, SYDVKM. The CDR3 runs to 14 residues. CDR3 nucleotide sequence: TGTGCCAGCAGGACCGGAGTGGGGTACAATGAGCAGTTCTTC. It translates to CASRTGVGYNEQFF.